This paragraph covers one T cell receptor (beta chain) sequence. Its antigen is still unknown. The germline CDR1 and CDR2 sequences are SGHDN and FVKESK. V lost 4 bases to trimming and J lost 8 bases; unmatched junction nucleotides: 9. The CDR3 has 14 amino acids. The sample is drawn from a study of cytomegalovirus exposure and HLA in healthy donors. Whole-study findings and limits: A later analysis by the authors found several of the most significant clusters apparently linked to common viral pathogens.

PCR primers comprised 60 Vbeta and 13 Jbeta primers. Here immunoSEQ multiplex PCR was the method, and the copy in TCRdb shows in-frame clones only, minus some. The sample has approximately 90,000 clones, more than 60% seen once; the top ten hold under 2.5%. Sequenced: PBMCs. This sequence joins TRBV14 and TRBJ2-3; TRBD1 matches 7 bases. This clonotype originated in a man aged 40-50 years in good health and CMV-seronegative. CDR3 residues: CASSPSTGFGTQYF. The DNA of the CDR3 is TGTGCCAGCAGCCCCTCGACAGGGTTTGGTACGCAGTATTTT.